The present T cell receptor beta chain was sequenced within a study of T cell responses to AZD1222 COVID-19 vaccine. General study points: Reportedly, nearly half of unique spike TCRs recognized epitopes outside B.1.351/B.1.1.7 mutations. Receipt of two AZD1222 doses was followed by a rise in Spike-specific TCR breadth and depth.

Germline-derived CDR1 and CDR2 are LGHDT and YNNKEL (reference sequence). J lost 0 bases, V lost 6 bases, and 11 bases had no gene match. The CDR3 covers 17 residues. This clone showed up just once. What it binds is not known. Repertoires were generated with immunoSEQ multiplex PCR, while TCRdb's copy carries only in-frame clones and drops some. Of around 44,000 clones in the sample, 70% to 90% were seen once. The sample in question was peripheral blood, obtained 28 days after the second AZD1222 dose. This receptor was taken from an adult who received the AZD1222 COVID-19 vaccine. The chain couples TRBV3-1 (or the pseudogene TRBV3-2) to TRBJ1-3; 7 nucleotides line up with TRBD1. Written as DNA, the CDR3 is TGTGCCAGCAGTCGAACTATCACAGGGGTCTCTGGAAACACCATATATTTT. Its translation: CASSRTITGVSGNTIYF.